This TCR beta chain was found in a study of breast tumors, draining lymph nodes, adjacent tissues. The study, taken as a whole, reports: Tumor TCR diversity was below lymph nodes but above nontumor tissue. The lymph node origin of tumor T cells was framed as consistent with a hypothesis, not demonstrated. Findings are consistent with lymph node origin and intratumoral expansion of most tumor T cells. Luminal-like breast cancer showed significantly higher tumor–nontumor repertoire similarity than basal-like.

Via MiXCR, TCRdb re-called the multiplex PCR reads, giving one row per CDR3 protein. The data contain some 15,000 distinct CDR3 sequences, 50% to 60% of them singletons. The CDR3 is 14 amino acids. V gave up 9 bases and J gave up 4 bases; unmatched junction bases: 8. From germline, CDR1 is MGHDK and CDR2 SYGVNS. This clonotype was recorded only once. Its antigen is unknown. J is TRBJ2-2 and V is TRBV25-1, with 7 bases fitting TRBD1. Material: tumor-adjacent breast tissue. The source of this sequence is a female donor with breast cancer. Some clones in this sample may be carry-over from other donors' samples. The CDR3 DNA is TGTGCCAGTTCGAAGACAGGGAGCACCGGGGAGCTGTTTTTT. Translation: CASSKTGSTGELFF.